This TCR beta chain appears in the sequencing data of a study of radiotherapy plus CTLA-4 blockade in lung cancer. Treatment of patients with chemo-refractory metastatic non-small-cell lung cancer consisted of focal radiation plus CTLA-4 blockade with ipilimumab. A note on this clone: Its antigen is not identified.

Study results and limitations: Radiotherapy plus ipilimumab was followed by expansion in blood of tumor-derived TCR clones.

The protocol was immunoSEQ multiplex PCR, while the TCRdb copy is restricted to in-frame clones and leaves out a portion. The sample has about 46,000 clones, roughly 77% seen once. The CDR3 covers 12 residues. Trimming pared 5 bases from V and 1 base from J, leaving 3 bases between. Germline CDR1 and CDR2: SQVTM and ANQGSEA. This receptor was taken from a human donor with non-small cell lung cancer whose response to radiotherapy plus ipilimumab could not be evaluated. The specimen comprised peripheral blood, sampled from a patient treated with radiotherapy plus ipilimumab. V usage is TRBV29-1 and J usage is TRBJ2-6; D not certain. The CDR3 protein is CSVSSGANVLTF. The DNA for the CDR3 is TGCAGCGTTTCGTCTGGGGCCAACGTCCTGACTTTC.